One and the same sample provided the 23 T cell receptor beta chains below, sequenced in a study of T cell responses to AZD1222 COVID-19 vaccine. TCRdb keeps only in-frame clones here, not all; method: immunoSEQ multiplex PCR. Counted here are 54,000 or so clones, 70% to 80% occurring once; the ten biggest clones make up around 5%. The specimen was peripheral blood, collected 28 days after the second AZD1222 dose. The origin of the receptors is an adult who received the AZD1222 COVID-19 vaccine.

CDR3 in amino acids: CASSVQGAADTQYF. CDR3 DNA sequence: TGTGCCAGTAGTGTGCAGGGGGCCGCAGATACGCAGTATTTT. This chain connects TRBV19 to TRBJ2-3, with 8 bases lining up with TRBD1. Germline V gives CDR1 LNHDA, CDR2 SQIVND (reference sequence). With V trimmed by 5 bases and J by 4 bases, 5 bases remained unmatched. The CDR3 runs 14 residues.

The chain couples TRBV12-3 or TRBV12-4 to TRBJ1-3; the D gene is possibly TRBD1 (5 bases). Trimming left V 6 bases short and J 4 bases short, with 7 bases between. This CDR3 has 12 residues. The CDR3 spells CASREGGNTIYF. DNA for the CDR3: TGTGCCAGCAGGGAGGGGGGAAACACCATATATTTT.

The chain combines TRBV5-1 with TRBJ1-1; TRBD1 matches 7 bases. V lost 2 bases and J lost 0; bases outside the gene matches: 4. This CDR3 region has 15 residues. The germline V gene has CDR1 SGHRS and CDR2 YFSETQ. The CDR3 bases are TGCGCCAGCAGCTTTCTAACAGGGGTGAACACTGAAGCTTTCTTT. This translates into CASSFLTGVNTEAFF.

The rearrangement uses TRBV6-1 and TRBJ1-3; no definite D call. The CDR3 runs 14 residues. The germline V and J ends were trimmed by 2 bases and 4 bases, with 9 bases remaining between them. Germline CDR1 and CDR2: MNHNS and SASEGT. The chain's CDR3 is CASSESLSGNTIYF. The CDR3 nucleotides are TGTGCCAGCAGTGAAAGTTTGTCAGGAAACACCATATATTTT.

The V and J genes are TRBV7-6 and TRBJ2-3; TRBD2 agrees at 7 bases. Trimming took 3 bases from V and 2 from J; bases not matched to a gene: 5. This CDR3 is 15 amino acids long. Germline loops: CDR1 SGHVS, CDR2 FNYEAQ. The CDR3 sequence: CASSLGGGITDTQYF. The CDR3 nucleotides read TGTGCCAGCAGCTTGGGCGGGGGAATCACAGATACGCAGTATTTT.

V usage is TRBV28 and J usage is TRBJ2-7, with 8 bases identical to TRBD2. The germline CDR1 and CDR2 sequences are MDHEN and SYDVKM. The CDR3 consists of 14 residues. The trim removed 4 bases at V and 2 bases at J, leaving 4 bases unmatched. As DNA, the CDR3 is TGTGCCAGCAGTTCTCCCGGGGGGGCCTACGAGCAGTACGTC. Protein product: CASSSPGGAYEQYV.

The genes are TRBV7-2 and TRBJ2-2; 7 bases fit TRBD2. The ends lost 3 bases at V and 1 base at J; junction bases unmatched: 5. This CDR3 is 16 amino acids long. The germline V gene has CDR1 SGHTA and CDR2 FQGNSA. DNA for the CDR3: TGTGCCAGCAGCTTCGGTAGCGGGCTGAACACCGGGGAGCTGTTTTTT. Protein sequence: CASSFGSGLNTGELFF.

This chain connects TRBV3-1 (or the pseudogene TRBV3-2) to TRBJ2-2; D gene ambiguous. Germline CDR1 reads LGHDT; CDR2 reads YNNKEL (reference sequence). The CDR3 runs 13 residues. The ends were cut back, 2 bases at V and 6 bases at J, with 7 bases in the middle. The CDR3 coding sequence is TGTGCCAGCAGCCAAATAGATTCCGGGGAGCTGTTTTTT. It is translated as CASSQIDSGELFF.

The chain joins TRBV28 to TRBJ1-2, with D unresolved. V gave up 7 bases and J gave up 2 bases, with 8 bases separating them. Germline V lookup: CDR1 MDHEN, CDR2 SYDVKM. This CDR3 comprises 12 residues. CDR3 sequence (DNA): TGTGCCAGCAATAGTCAGAACTATGGCTACACCTTC. It encodes CASNSQNYGYTF.

The chain couples TRBV5-1 to TRBJ2-3; D remains ambiguous. The CDR3 has 14 amino acids. V lost 2 bases to trimming and J lost 6 bases, with 13 bases between them. Germline loops: CDR1 SGHRS, CDR2 YFSETQ. The CDR3 loop is CASSLWASDDTQYF. Written as DNA, the CDR3 is TGCGCCAGCAGCTTATGGGCGTCGGATGATACGCAGTATTTT. The variable domain in full, with the rest retrieved from reference TRBV5-1 and TRBJ2-3, is KAGVTQTPRYLIKTRGQQVTLSCSPISGHRSVSWYQQTPGQGLQFLFEYFSETQRNKGNFPGRFSGRQFSNSRSEMNVSTLELGDSALYLCASSLWASDDTQYFGPGTRLTVL.

This chain uses TRBV18 with TRBJ2-1; D tentatively fits TRBD1 or TRBD2 (5 bases each). Germline CDR1 is KGHSH and CDR2 is LQKENI. This CDR3 has 15 amino acids. Trimming shortened V by 3 bases and J by 2 bases, and 11 bases separated the two germline ends. The CDR3 region is CASSPAQGPYNEQFF. The CDR3 DNA is TGTGCCAGCTCACCTGCCCAGGGACCCTACAATGAGCAGTTCTTC.

The gene calls are TRBV6-5 and TRBJ1-1; no clear D. The CDR3 consists of 13 residues. V was pared by 6 bases and J by 3 bases, with 11 bases between. Germline CDR1 is MNHEY and CDR2 is SVGAGI. CDR3 nucleotide sequence: TGTGCCAGCAGCCCAACCCACGACACTGAAGCTTTCTTT. Its protein is CASSPTHDTEAFF.

The chain joins TRBV30 to TRBJ1-1; no definite D call. The CDR3 contains 15 residues. V was cut by 4 bases and J by 2 bases, with 17 bases left in between. Germline CDR1 GTSNPN, CDR2 SVGIG (reference sequence). The CDR3 DNA reads as TGTGCCTGGAAAGTCAACGAACAGTTAAACACTGAAGCTTTCTTT. Its protein product is CAWKVNEQLNTEAFF.

This CDR3 reads CASNTGTPVGNTIYF. The CDR3 bases are TGTGCCAGTAACACCGGGACCCCCGTTGGAAACACCATATATTTT. The rearrangement joins TRBV28 to TRBJ1-3, with TRBD1 as a possible D gene (5 bases). This CDR3 has 15 residues. From germline, CDR1 is MDHEN and CDR2 SYDVKM. V lost 9 bases, J lost 3 bases, and 18 bases lay in between.

This clone has more than one count but fewer than ten. This chain links TRBV4-1 with TRBJ1-5; D not resolved. Germline V gene sequence: CDR1 MGHRA, CDR2 YSYEKL. V was clipped by 0 bases and J by 8 bases, with 20 bases between them. This CDR3 comprises 17 residues. Here the CDR3 reads CASSQEGGGRELEPQHF. In DNA form, the CDR3 reads TGCGCCAGCAGCCAAGAGGGAGGAGGGAGAGAATTGGAGCCCCAGCATTTT.

The chain is built from TRBV6-1 and TRBJ2-7; maybe TRBD1 (6 bases). Trimming took off 4 bases at V and 5 bases at J, with 24 bases between the two ends. Germline V gene sequence: CDR1 MNHNS, CDR2 SASEGT. The length of the CDR3 is 17 residues. The CDR3 DNA is TGTGCCAGCAGTGTCCAGGGGAACGGCCTAAGAATCCACGAGCAGTACTTC. It codes for CASSVQGNGLRIHEQYF.

J is TRBJ1-1 and V is TRBV5-6, with unresolved D. The length of the CDR3 is 15 residues. The germline V and J ends were trimmed by 1 base and 0 bases, with 10 bases remaining between them. Looked up from germline, CDR1 is SGHDT and CDR2 is YYEEEE. The CDR3 is CASSLLGLMNTEAFF. The DNA for the CDR3 is TGTGCCAGCAGCTTGCTGGGCCTAATGAACACTGAAGCTTTCTTT.

The chain joins TRBV28 to TRBJ2-5; D might be TRBD1 (6 bases). Germline CDR1 reads MDHEN; CDR2 reads SYDVKM. V lost 3 bases, J lost 2 bases, and 10 bases lay in between. The CDR3 runs to 14 residues. CDR3 amino acids: CASSFQGRQETQYF. The CDR3 DNA follows: TGTGCCAGCAGTTTCCAGGGGCGGCAAGAGACCCAGTACTTC.

The chain recombines TRBV6-6 with TRBJ2-3; D possibly corresponds to TRBD2 (6 bases). CDR1 and CDR2 from the germline V gene are MNHNY and SVGAGI (reference sequence). This CDR3 has 15 amino acids. V shed 2 bases and J shed 4 bases, with 13 bases lying between them. The DNA for the CDR3 is TGTGCCAGCAGTTACCCGGCGGAGGGGTCAGATACGCAGTATTTT. This gives the protein CASSYPAEGSDTQYF.

This clone appeared a few times. This chain joins TRBV7-2 and TRBJ2-2; TRBD1 is a possible D gene (5 bases). The CDR3 totals 14 residues. The germline gives CDR1 SGHTA, CDR2 FQGNSA. V was clipped by 2 bases and J by 6 bases, with 10 bases between them. The DNA for the CDR3 is TGTGCCAGCAGCTTATCAGGGTTCGCCGGGGAGCTGTTTTTT. Amino acid sequence: CASSLSGFAGELFF.

The V and J genes are TRBV4-2 and TRBJ1-3, with unresolved D. CDR3 length: 13 amino acids. Trimming took 1 base from V and 3 from J, leaving 4 bases between them. The germline gives CDR1 LGHNA, CDR2 YNFKEQ. In DNA form, the CDR3 reads TGTGCCAGCAGCCAAGCCATTGGAAACACCATATATTTT. Protein: CASSQAIGNTIYF.

This chain links TRBV11-2 with TRBJ2-7; 10 nucleotides align to TRBD2. V lost 5 bases, J lost 3 bases, and 10 bases stayed unmatched. Per the germline V gene, CDR1 is SGHAT and CDR2 is FQNNGV. The CDR3 totals 16 residues. CDR3 coding DNA: TGTGCCAGCAGCCCCCGGGCTAGCGGGAGTGGCTACGAGCAGTACTTC. Translation gives CASSPRASGSGYEQYF.

This clone occurred a few times. The chain employs TRBV9 and TRBJ2-1; TRBD2 might be the D (6 bases). V lost 4 bases and J 0 bases, leaving 11 bases between the germline ends. CDR3 length: 15 amino acids. Germline V gives CDR1 SGDLS, CDR2 YYNGEE. CDR3 sequence: CASSTTGLSYNEQFF. The CDR3 nucleotides are TGTGCCAGCAGCACAACGGGACTCTCCTACAATGAGCAGTTCTTC.